The 21 T cell receptor beta chains below all came from one sample that was sequenced in a study of T cells generated in artificial thymic organoids. TCRalpha and TCRbeta libraries were amplified separately by semi-nested PCR with TRAC or TRBC reverse primers. TCRdb redid the calling of the 5' RACE reads with MiXCR, one entry per CDR3 protein. The sample carries some 2,300 distinct CDR3 sequences, 10% to 12% recorded once. What was sequenced was naive CD8+ T cells from the thymus. Subset: CD3+TCRalphabeta+CD8SP T cells; for blood, CD45RO-CCR7+ naive CD8+ T cells. Receptors were obtained from a human donor who gave cord blood stem cells for thymic organoid culture, a cardiac surgery patient who gave postnatal thymus, or a blood donor (not recorded which).

By share, this clonotype counts as medium-sized (0.01 to 0.1%). This chain links TRBV12-3 or TRBV12-4 with TRBJ1-1, with a weak D call TRBD1 (5 bases). The CDR3 is 13 amino acids. Trimming removed 5 bases from V and 7 bases from J, with 14 bases in between. CDR3 loop: CASSLRGVREAFF. CDR3 coding DNA: TGTGCCAGCAGTCTTAGAGGGGTACGTGAAGCTTTCTTT.

In its sample, this clonotype is large (0.1 to 1%). The chain is built from TRBV5-1 and TRBJ2-3; 7 bases line up with TRBD2. CDR3 length: 15 amino acids. Germline CDR1 SGHRS, CDR2 YFSETQ. With V trimmed by 3 bases and J by 1 base, 5 bases remained unmatched. This CDR3 is CASSSSSGRTDTQYF. In DNA, the CDR3 is TGCGCCAGCAGCTCCTCTAGCGGCCGCACAGATACGCAGTATTTT.

This clonotype has more than one count but fewer than ten. V is TRBV20-1 and J is TRBJ2-3; D may be TRBD2 (6 bases). The germline V gene encodes CDR1 DFQATT and CDR2 SNEGSKA (reference sequence). The CDR3 is made up of 12 amino acids. V was trimmed by 4 bases and J by 3 bases, leaving 8 bases between them. The CDR3 sequence: CSAIRGTDTQYF. Here the CDR3 DNA reads TGCAGTGCTATACGGGGGACAGATACGCAGTATTTT.

This clonotype is judged medium-sized. The V gene is TRBV4-1, the J gene TRBJ2-5, with 12 bases that match TRBD2. The CDR3 is 17 residues long. The V and J ends lost 4 bases and 2 bases, in that order; junction bases with no gene match: 8. Germline CDR1 MGHRA, CDR2 YSYEKL. The CDR3 loop is CASSPRLAGATQETQYF. DNA of the CDR3: TGCGCCAGCAGCCCTAGACTAGCGGGGGCGACGCAAGAGACCCAGTACTTC.

This clonotype is termed medium-sized. The chain employs TRBV4-1 and TRBJ2-1; 10 bases agree with TRBD2. Trimming at V came to 0 bases and at J to 7 bases, leaving 3 bases not matched to a gene. Looked up from germline, CDR1 is MGHRA and CDR2 is YSYEKL. This CDR3 has 15 amino acids. CDR3 DNA sequence: TGCGCCAGCAGCCAAGATGCTAGCGGGGGTAATGAGCAGTTCTTC. Protein sequence: CASSQDASGGNEQFF.

This clonotype is labeled medium-sized. The chain carries TRBV5-1 and TRBJ1-1, with D maybe TRBD1 (6 bases). Germline V gives CDR1 SGHRS, CDR2 YFSETQ. The V end lost 1 base, the J end lost 5 bases, and 15 bases lay between the germline ends. This CDR3 region has 15 residues. For the CDR3, the DNA is TGCGCCAGCAGCTTGATAGGGCAGGGGATGACTGAAGCTTTCTTT. Protein: CASSLIGQGMTEAFF.

By sample fraction, this clonotype is medium-sized. This chain connects TRBV6-1 to TRBJ2-7; the D call may be TRBD1 or TRBD2 (5 bases each). This CDR3 has 15 residues. CDR1 and CDR2 (germline): MNHNS, SASEGT. The V end was cut by 0 bases, the J end by 3 bases, with 12 bases between. The DNA for the CDR3 is TGTGCCAGCAGTGAAGCGTTGGGACGGAACTACGAGCAGTACGTC. Protein: CASSEALGRNYEQYV.

Of note for this clonotype: A read error may explain this, as a much larger clone is one base away. The chain recombines TRBV5-1 with TRBJ2-7; the match to TRBD2 covers 14 bases. V shed 4 bases and J 9 bases; nucleotides not matched to a gene: 9. Germline V gives CDR1 SGHRS, CDR2 YFSETQ. CDR3 length: 15 residues. The DNA for the CDR3 is TGCGCCAGCAGCACACGACCGGGACTAGCGGGAGTGCAGTACTTC. Its translation: CASSTRPGLAGVQYF.

The genes are TRBV12-3 or TRBV12-4 and TRBJ2-5; D ambiguous. The CDR3 consists of 14 residues. Trimming stripped 2 bases from V and 5 bases from J, with 12 bases between. The CDR3 spells CASSLYDRVETQYF. The DNA of the CDR3 is TGTGCCAGCAGTTTATATGACCGCGTCGAGACCCAGTACTTC.

This clonotype is classed as medium-sized. The V call is TRBV6-4, the J call TRBJ2-2; D ambiguous. Germline CDR1 MRHNA, CDR2 SNTAGT. V was shortened by 2 bases and J by 2 bases, with 3 bases between the two germline ends. The CDR3 has 13 amino acids. The CDR3 bases are TGTGCCAGCAGTGACGCCAACACCGGGGAGCTGTTTTTT. Protein sequence: CASSDANTGELFF.

Judged by abundance, this clonotype is medium-sized. V usage is TRBV20-1 and J usage is TRBJ1-4; TRBD1 matches 7 bases. Trimming removed 0 bases from V and 6 bases from J; junction bases left unmatched: 4. CDR1 and CDR2 from the germline V gene are DFQATT and SNEGSKA (reference sequence). The CDR3 is 14 residues long. This CDR3 reads CSARDRTGDEKLFF. Here the CDR3 DNA reads TGCAGTGCTAGAGATAGAACAGGGGATGAAAAACTGTTTTTT.

Within the sample, this clonotype is medium-sized. CDR3 sequence (DNA): TGTGCCAGCAGTCAGGAGGGCGGGGGGGGATCCGATACGCAGTATTTT. Translating it yields CASSQEGGGGSDTQYF. The V call is TRBV12-3 or TRBV12-4, the J call TRBJ2-3; 9 bases are shared with TRBD2. This CDR3 is 16 amino acids long. V shed 5 bases, J shed 6 bases, and the junction held 12 bases outside the gene matches.

This rearrangement joins TRBV29-1 to TRBJ2-1, with TRBD1 as a possible D gene (6 bases). This CDR3 region has 13 residues. Deletions cut 0 bases from V and 10 bases from J, with 13 bases between. CDR1 is SQVTM and CDR2 is ANQGSEA in the germline V gene. CDR3 sequence: CSVEDQGRGEQFF. Here the CDR3 DNA reads TGCAGCGTTGAAGATCAGGGAAGGGGGGAGCAGTTCTTC.

This clonotype was seen only a few times. A read error may explain this, as a much larger clone is one base away. V and J are TRBV5-1 and TRBJ1-1; TRBD1 might be the D (5 bases). V lost 5 bases and J lost 5, with 10 bases in between. The length of the CDR3 is 12 residues. Germline CDR1 and CDR2: SGHRS and YFSETQ. The CDR3 here is CASSGDLTEAFF. In nucleotides, the CDR3 is TGCGCCAGCAGTGGGGACCTTACTGAAGCTTTCTTT.

This clonotype is labeled medium-sized. This rearrangement joins TRBV4-1 to TRBJ2-7; 8 nucleotides match TRBD2. The CDR3 loop spans 14 amino acids. Germline CDR1 is MGHRA and CDR2 is YSYEKL. V lost 2 bases to trimming and J lost 5 bases; unmatched junction nucleotides: 5. CDR3 loop: CASSQPGRAHEQYF. The CDR3 DNA reads TGCGCCAGCAGCCAACCCGGGAGGGCGCACGAGCAGTACTTC.

By share, this clonotype ranks as medium-sized (0.01 to 0.1%). The chain carries TRBV12-3 or TRBV12-4 and TRBJ2-7, with D possibly being TRBD2 (5 bases). V dropped 7 bases and J dropped 0 bases, with 22 bases sitting between them. The CDR3 contains 17 residues. CDR3 coding DNA: TGTGCCAGCACTCGAGGACTGAAACCCTTTTCCTCCTACGAGCAGTACTTC. As protein: CASTRGLKPFSSYEQYF.

This clonotype turned up a few times. CDR3 nucleotides: TGTGCCAGCAGCTTAGAGGGCAGGGCAAGGCAGCCCCAGCATTTT. Residues: CASSLEGRARQPQHF. V and J are TRBV7-2 and TRBJ1-5, with D tentatively TRBD1 (5 bases). This CDR3 is 15 amino acids long. Trimming shortened V by 1 base and J by 7 bases, and 14 bases separated the two germline ends. CDR1 is SGHTA and CDR2 is FQGNSA in the germline V gene.

This clonotype is termed medium-sized. CDR3 amino acids: CASSPTGYTYEQYV. DNA for the CDR3: TGTGCCAGCAGTCCCACGGGGTACACCTACGAGCAGTACGTC. The chain is built from TRBV28 and TRBJ2-7; maybe TRBD2 (5 bases). V shed 5 bases and J shed 2 bases, with 13 bases lying between them. Germline V gene lookup returns CDR1 MDHEN and CDR2 SYDVKM. The CDR3 extends over 14 amino acids.

In this sample, this clonotype is medium-sized. The J gene is TRBJ2-7, the V gene TRBV5-1; D may be TRBD2 (5 bases). Germline assignment: CDR1 SGHRS and CDR2 YFSETQ. The CDR3 sequence is 16 residues long. V was shortened by 4 bases and J by 2 bases, with 19 bases between the two germline ends. This CDR3 reads CASSPSTFPRAYEQYF. The CDR3 nucleotides are TGCGCCAGCAGCCCGTCCACCTTTCCGCGGGCCTACGAGCAGTACTTC.

By share, this clonotype ranks as medium-sized. In nucleotides, the CDR3 is TGTGCCAGCAGCTTGAACACTGAAGCTTTCTTT. It is translated as CASSLNTEAFF. V usage is TRBV7-9 and J usage is TRBJ1-1; D is undetermined. In germline, CDR1 is SEHNR, CDR2 FQNEAQ (reference sequence). Between the trimmed V and J ends, which lost 3 bases and 1 base, there was a span of 0 bases. This CDR3 has 11 amino acids.

This clonotype is judged medium-sized. The rearrangement joins TRBV5-1 to TRBJ2-5; 8 nucleotides match TRBD2. The CDR3 is made up of 18 amino acids. The V and J ends lost 0 bases and 0 bases, in that order; junction bases with no gene match: 10. The germline V gene has CDR1 SGHRS and CDR2 YFSETQ. The CDR3 region has the DNA TGCGCCAGCAGCTTGGCCAAGACCCCACTAGCGGACCAAGAGACCCAGTACTTC. This encodes CASSLAKTPLADQETQYF.